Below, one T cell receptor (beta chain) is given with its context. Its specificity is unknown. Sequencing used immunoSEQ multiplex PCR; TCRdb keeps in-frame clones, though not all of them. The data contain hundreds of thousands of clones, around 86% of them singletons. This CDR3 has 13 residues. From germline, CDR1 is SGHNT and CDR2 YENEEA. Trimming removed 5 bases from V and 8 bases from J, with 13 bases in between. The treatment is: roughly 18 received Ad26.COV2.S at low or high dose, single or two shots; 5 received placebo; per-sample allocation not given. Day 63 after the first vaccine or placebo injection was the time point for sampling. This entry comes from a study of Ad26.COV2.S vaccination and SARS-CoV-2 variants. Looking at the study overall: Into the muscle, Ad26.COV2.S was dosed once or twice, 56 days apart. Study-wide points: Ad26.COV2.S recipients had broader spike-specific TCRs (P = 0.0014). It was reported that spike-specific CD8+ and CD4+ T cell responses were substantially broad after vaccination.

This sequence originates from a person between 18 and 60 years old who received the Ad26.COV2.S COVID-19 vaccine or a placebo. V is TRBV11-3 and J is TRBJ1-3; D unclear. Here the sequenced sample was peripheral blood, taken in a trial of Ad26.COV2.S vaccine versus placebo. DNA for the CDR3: TGTGCCAGCAGCAAACATCAAGAGGACACCATATATTTT. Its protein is CASSKHQEDTIYF.